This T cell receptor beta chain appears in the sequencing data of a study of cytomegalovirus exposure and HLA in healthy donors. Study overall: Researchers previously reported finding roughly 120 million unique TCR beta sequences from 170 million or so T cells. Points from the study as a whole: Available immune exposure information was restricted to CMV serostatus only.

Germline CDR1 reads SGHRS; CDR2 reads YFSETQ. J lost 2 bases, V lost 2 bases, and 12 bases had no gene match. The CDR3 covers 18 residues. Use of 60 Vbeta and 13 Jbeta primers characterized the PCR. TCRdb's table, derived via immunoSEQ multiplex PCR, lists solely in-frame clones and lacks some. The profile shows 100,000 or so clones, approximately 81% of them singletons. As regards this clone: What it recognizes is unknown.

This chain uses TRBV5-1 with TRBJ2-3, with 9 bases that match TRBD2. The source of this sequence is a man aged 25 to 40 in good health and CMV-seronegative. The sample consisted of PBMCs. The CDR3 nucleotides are TGCGCCAGCAGCTTTAGTTGGTGGCTAGCGGGATCCACAGATACGCAGTATTTT. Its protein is CASSFSWWLAGSTDTQYF.